One sample yielded the 30 T cell receptor beta chains listed below, sequenced in a study of OX40 agonist ivuxolimab in advanced cancers. TCRdb keeps only in-frame clones here, not all; method: immunoSEQ multiplex PCR. Here the sample spans 70,000 to 85,000 clones, 94% being singletons. Sample: CD4+ or CD8+ T cells sorted from blood, taken in a trial of the OX40 agonist ivuxolimab. These receptors were collected from an adult with an advanced solid tumor such as melanoma, head and neck, liver or kidney cancer.

The V call is TRBV25-1, the J call TRBJ2-1, with D unresolved. Deletions cut 2 bases from V and 3 bases from J, with 11 bases between. Germline V lookup: CDR1 MGHDK, CDR2 SYGVNS. CDR3 size: 15 residues. The CDR3, as DNA: TGTGCCAGCAGTGAACAGATGTTTAGCTACAATGAGCAGTTCTTC. This encodes CASSEQMFSYNEQFF.

This rearrangement joins TRBV9 to TRBJ2-3; TRBD2 aligns across 8 bases. CDR1 and CDR2 from the germline V gene are SGDLS and YYNGEE. V dropped 3 bases and J dropped 2; count of bases not matched to a gene: 5. The CDR3 covers 15 residues. CDR3 sequence (DNA): TGTGCCAGCAGCGGTAGCGGGACCTTCACAGATACGCAGTATTTT. This codes for CASSGSGTFTDTQYF.

This chain's CDR3 is CASSLTGGEGSKNIQYF. DNA of the CDR3: TGCGCCAGCAGCTTGACAGGGGGTGAGGGGTCCAAAAACATTCAGTACTTC. The genes are TRBV5-1 and TRBJ2-4; 8 bases are a match to TRBD1. J gave up 2 bases and V 1 base, and 8 bases lay outside the gene matches. Looked up from germline, CDR1 is SGHRS and CDR2 is YFSETQ. CDR3 length: 17 amino acids.

The chain joins TRBV11-1 to TRBJ2-1, with TRBD2 identical over 10 bases. J gave up 0 bases and V 6 bases, and 8 bases lay outside the gene matches. This CDR3 is 17 amino acids long. Germline V gives CDR1 SGHAT, CDR2 FQDESV (reference sequence). CDR3 loop: CASSHDSGRSSYNEQFF. The DNA for the CDR3 is TGTGCCAGCAGTCACGATAGCGGGAGGAGCTCCTACAATGAGCAGTTCTTC.

The table lists this clone with a count of one. The rearrangement links TRBV7-2 to TRBJ2-2; possible D gene TRBD1, 5 bases. CDR3 length: 14 residues. V was trimmed by 8 bases and J by 3 bases, leaving 13 bases between them. In germline, CDR1 is SGHTA, CDR2 FQGNSA. CDR3 region: CASGMGPYTGELFF. DNA for the CDR3: TGTGCCAGCGGTATGGGGCCATACACCGGGGAGCTGTTTTTT.

This sequence joins TRBV7-2 and TRBJ2-2; 7 bases are shared with TRBD1. The V and J ends lost 6 bases and 8 bases, in that order; junction bases with no gene match: 12. The germline V gene has CDR1 SGHTA and CDR2 FQGNSA. This CDR3 is 15 amino acids long. CDR3 sequence (DNA): TGTGCCAGCAGTTCCGGGACAGCCGTTGTAGGGGAGCTGTTTTTT. It yields the protein CASSSGTAVVGELFF.

This chain links TRBV29-1 with TRBJ2-2; no definite D call. The CDR3 contains 11 residues. V dropped 5 bases and J dropped 6 bases, with 7 bases sitting between them. CDR1 and CDR2 from the germline V gene are SQVTM and ANQGSEA. The DNA for the CDR3 is TGCAGCGTTCCCGCCGCCGGGGAGCTGTTTTTT. It codes for CSVPAAGELFF.

V is TRBV5-6 and J is TRBJ1-2; perhaps TRBD1 as D (5 bases). Trimming cost V 0 bases and J 4 bases, with 13 bases left between them. Germline V gene data show CDR1 as SGHDT and CDR2 as YYEEEE. CDR3 size: 15 residues. CDR3 in DNA: TGTGCCAGCAGCTTGGCGGGGGGAGACCGCTATGGCTACACCTTC. This gives the protein CASSLAGGDRYGYTF.

This clone was recorded once. V and J are TRBV30 and TRBJ1-3; D remains unclear. Germline V CDR1 and CDR2: GTSNPN, SVGIG (reference sequence). Trimming stripped 0 bases from V and 4 bases from J, with 16 bases between. The CDR3 has 16 residues. The CDR3 is CAWSVQGIWVGNTIYF. In nucleotides, the CDR3 is TGTGCCTGGAGTGTCCAAGGGATTTGGGTCGGAAACACCATATATTTT.

This chain connects TRBV5-1 to TRBJ1-5, with D hard to call. Germline CDR1 and CDR2: SGHRS and YFSETQ. The CDR3 has 11 residues. The ends were cut back, 3 bases at V and 9 bases at J, with 7 bases in the middle. CDR3 amino acids: CASSSLGPQHF. The CDR3 nucleotides read TGCGCCAGCAGCTCCTTGGGGCCCCAGCATTTT.

The CDR3 nucleotides read TGTGCCAGCAGCAACAGTCCGAGGGGTTACGAGCAGTACTTC. It codes for CASSNSPRGYEQYF. The chain has TRBV21-1 and TRBJ2-7. TRBV21-1 is a documented pseudogene. CDR3 length: 14 amino acids.

This chain links TRBV12-5 with TRBJ2-1; D may be TRBD1 or TRBD2 (5 bases each). CDR3 length: 16 residues. CDR1 is LGHNT and CDR2 is FRNRAP in the germline V gene. V was clipped by 5 bases and J by 5 bases, with 19 bases between them. The CDR3 DNA reads as TGTGCTAGTGGTCCGCCAACAGGCGCGCGGGACAATGAGCAGTTCTTC. It specifies CASGPPTGARDNEQFF.

The rearrangement joins TRBV19 to TRBJ1-5; 7 nucleotides match TRBD1. Germline CDR1 LNHDA, CDR2 SQIVND (reference sequence). The CDR3 extends over 12 amino acids. Unmatched junction bases numbered 3, after V lost 8 bases and J lost 5 bases. The CDR3 here is CASDRVDQPQHF. The CDR3 coding sequence is TGTGCCAGTGACAGGGTGGATCAGCCCCAGCATTTT.

V and J are TRBV7-6 and TRBJ2-2; no definite D call. Trimming removed 7 bases from V and 7 bases from J, with 37 bases in between. The CDR3 is 21 amino acids. Looked up from germline, CDR1 is SGHVS and CDR2 is FNYEAQ. The CDR3 loop reads CASTPVNLDGGQTVYFGELFF. CDR3 in DNA: TGTGCCAGCACCCCGGTTAATTTAGATGGCGGCCAAACGGTTTATTTCGGGGAGCTGTTTTTT.

The V and J genes are TRBV5-6 and TRBJ1-5; 9 bases map to TRBD1. This CDR3 region has 15 residues. Germline V lookup: CDR1 SGHDT, CDR2 YYEEEE. The J segment lost 4 bases and the V segment lost 3 bases, leaving 5 bases of the junction unmatched. CDR3 protein: CASSSATGGNQPQHF. CDR3 DNA: TGTGCCAGCAGCTCGGCGACAGGGGGGAATCAGCCCCAGCATTTT.

The chain links TRBV7-2 to TRBJ2-5; D possibly matches TRBD1 or TRBD2 (5 bases each). The J call may be incorrect, as the DNA end agrees better with TRBJ2-7. Germline CDR1 reads SGHTA; CDR2 reads FQGNSA. The CDR3 is made up of 14 amino acids. This chain's CDR3 is CASSLDLGAYEQYF. The CDR3 coding sequence is TGTGCCAGCAGCTTAGATCTGGGGGCCTACGAGCAGTACTTC.

The V call is TRBV28, the J call TRBJ2-1; D might be TRBD1 (6 bases). The CDR3 contains 16 residues. V was trimmed by 5 bases and J by 0 bases, leaving 14 bases between them. Germline V lookup: CDR1 MDHEN, CDR2 SYDVKM. Here the CDR3 reads CASSGRGPSSYNEQFF. CDR3 DNA: TGTGCCAGCAGTGGCAGGGGTCCAAGCTCCTACAATGAGCAGTTCTTC.

The count of this clone is one. The chain has TRBV6-6 and TRBJ2-2; D remains unclear. V was shortened by 5 bases and J by 1 base, with 5 bases between the two germline ends. Per germline, CDR1 MNHNY and CDR2 SVGAGI (reference sequence). The length of the CDR3 is 13 residues. CDR3 bases: TGTGCCAGCAGTCCACAGAACACCGGGGAGCTGTTTTTT. Its protein is CASSPQNTGELFF.

V gene TRBV10-3 combines with J gene TRBJ2-3; D is possibly TRBD2 (6 bases). Trimming pared 7 bases from V and 4 bases from J, leaving 15 bases between. In germline, CDR1 is ENHRY, CDR2 SYGVKD. CDR3 length: 14 residues. CDR3 in amino acids: CAITAGSGADTQYF. The DNA of the CDR3 is TGTGCCATCACCGCAGGGTCGGGGGCAGATACGCAGTATTTT.

The chain has TRBV2 and TRBJ2-3; 7 positions agree with TRBD1. Germline lookup yields CDR1 SNHLY and CDR2 FYNNEI. CDR3 length: 15 residues. V lost 6 bases to trimming and J lost 2 bases; unmatched junction nucleotides: 8. CDR3 protein: CASRATGLYTDTQYF. The CDR3 DNA follows: TGTGCCAGCAGGGCGACAGGGTTGTACACAGATACGCAGTATTTT.

Ten or more counts support this clone. The chain joins TRBV5-3 to TRBJ2-7; 7 bases match TRBD1. TRBV5-3 is flagged as an ORF with uncertain function. The CDR3 extends over 12 amino acids. Germline trimming cut 0 bases from V and 6 bases from J; bases unmatched to any gene: 0. The CDR3 loop is CARSLGQGEQYF. The CDR3, as DNA: TGTGCCAGAAGCTTGGGACAGGGCGAGCAGTACTTC.

The chain joins TRBV4-2 to TRBJ2-3; no clear D. V was clipped by 5 bases and J by 0 bases, with 3 bases between them. Germline CDR1 LGHNA, CDR2 YNFKEQ. The CDR3 consists of 12 residues. CDR3 DNA sequence: TGTGCCAGCAGCTATAGCACAGATACGCAGTATTTT. Its translation is CASSYSTDTQYF.

This chain connects TRBV27 to TRBJ2-7; 7 bases line up with TRBD2. The V segment lost 5 bases and the J segment 3 bases; nucleotides outside the gene matches: 1. The CDR3 length is 12 residues. The germline V gene has CDR1 MNHEY and CDR2 SMNVEV (reference sequence). CDR3 protein: CASSSGIYEQYF. The CDR3 region has the DNA TGTGCCAGCAGTAGCGGGATCTACGAGCAGTACTTC.

V usage is TRBV9 and J usage is TRBJ2-7; 10 bases line up with TRBD2. This CDR3 region has 15 residues. Looked up from germline, CDR1 is SGDLS and CDR2 is YYNGEE. V lost 0 bases and J lost 6; bases outside the gene matches: 6. CDR3 DNA: TGTGCCAGCAGCGTAGCTCTGGTAGCGGGAGGCGAGCAGTACTTC. It yields the protein CASSVALVAGGEQYF.

V gene TRBV6-1 combines with J gene TRBJ2-2; 12 bases are a match to TRBD2. Germline V lookup: CDR1 MNHNS, CDR2 SASEGT. V gave up 1 base and J gave up 4 bases; unmatched junction bases: 13. This CDR3 has 20 amino acids. This CDR3 is CASSEELRLAGVMGTGELFF. For the CDR3, the DNA is TGTGCCAGCAGTGAAGAGTTACGACTAGCGGGAGTAATGGGCACCGGGGAGCTGTTTTTT.

V is TRBV5-6 and J is TRBJ1-5; D not resolved. Germline V CDR1 and CDR2: SGHDT, YYEEEE. The CDR3 has 14 residues. Trimming stripped 0 bases from V and 1 base from J, with 5 bases between. CDR3 sequence reads: CASSLVRSNQPQHF. As DNA, the CDR3 is TGTGCCAGCAGCTTGGTCAGGAGCAATCAGCCCCAGCATTTT.

This rearrangement joins TRBV7-9 to TRBJ1-1, with D unclear. CDR3 length: 15 amino acids. Germline lookup yields CDR1 SEHNR and CDR2 FQNEAQ (reference sequence). The V end was cut by 5 bases, the J end by 2 bases, with 15 bases between. The CDR3 here is CASSPSNSRNTEAFF. DNA of the CDR3: TGTGCCAGCAGCCCCTCTAATTCGCGAAACACTGAAGCTTTCTTT.

The chain uses TRBV2 and TRBJ2-7, with D possibly matching TRBD2 (6 bases). Per the germline V gene, CDR1 is SNHLY and CDR2 is FYNNEI. CDR3 length: 14 amino acids. V was shortened by 6 bases and J by 2 bases, with 14 bases between the two germline ends. The DNA of the CDR3 is TGTGCCAGCAGAGAACCGGGACTGGCCTACGAGCAGTACTTC. As protein: CASREPGLAYEQYF.

Comments on this clone: One end of the junction fails to match germline, which may point to a read error. This chain connects TRBV6-1 to TRBJ2-1, with 9 bases identical to TRBD1. Per the germline V gene, CDR1 is MNHNS and CDR2 is SASEGT. The CDR3 loop spans 16 amino acids. CDR3 region: CAISGGQGDSYNEQFF. The CDR3 DNA follows: TGTGCCATCAGTGGGGGACAGGGTGACTCCTACAATGAGCAGTTCTTC.

V is TRBV7-8 and J is TRBJ2-3; 9 positions match TRBD2. The CDR3 spans 16 residues. V lost 1 base and J lost 4; bases outside the gene matches: 6. CDR1 is SGHVS, CDR2 FQNEAQ, per germline. CDR3 sequence: CASSLGTSVKADTQYF. CDR3 DNA: TGTGCCAGCAGCTTAGGGACTAGCGTCAAGGCAGATACGCAGTATTTT.